This TCR beta chain was sequenced in a study of blood T cells in healthy people across ages. Remarks on this clonotype: Its antigen is not known.

The study, taken as a whole, reports: Higher diversity, along with more naive CD4+ cells, distinguished long-lived donors from aged donors.

V was pared by 2 bases and J by 4 bases, with 14 bases between. The CDR3 sequence is 15 residues long. Germline values: CDR1 MNHNS, CDR2 SASEGT. The use of a sample-barcoded 5' primer and a J-beta primer mix characterized a second PCR of roughly 7 to 11 cycles. TCRdb re-called the 5' RACE reads with MiXCR, one entry per CDR3 protein. This sample has just under 750,000 distinct CDR3 sequences, with approximately 21% found just once. In each sample, at least 6 million PBMCs were isolated. Total RNA extraction produced at least 5.5 micrograms (per sample) for the study. The chain links TRBV6-1 to TRBJ1-2; no definite D call. The source is a man between 65 and 85 years old in good health. Sequencing was done on a sample of blood. DNA for the CDR3: TGTGCCAGCAGTGAATCCTACAGCGCTGGCTATGGCTACACCTTC. It is translated as CASSESYSAGYGYTF.